The 12 T cell receptor beta chains below all came from one sample that was sequenced in a study of cytomegalovirus exposure and HLA in healthy donors. Only in-frame clones appear in the TCRdb table, and some are missing; sequencing was by immunoSEQ multiplex PCR. The sample records around 98,000 clones, approximately 84% being singletons. The specimen sequenced was PBMCs. All receptors derive from a young man in good health and CMV-seropositive.

J is TRBJ2-1 and V is TRBV9; 12 bases align to TRBD1. Germline CDR1 and CDR2: SGDLS and YYNGEE. There are 18 residues in the CDR3. V lost 7 bases and J lost 5; bases outside the gene matches: 16. CDR3 coding DNA: TGTGCCAGCGAGACGGGAGGGACAGGGGGCAGCCAGCACAATGAGCAGTTCTTC. As protein: CASETGGTGGSQHNEQFF.

This clone was recorded once. This chain uses TRBV19 with TRBJ2-6; D not resolved. Germline-derived CDR1 and CDR2 are LNHDA and SQIVND (reference sequence). V was cut by 10 bases and J by 0 bases, with 10 bases left in between. This CDR3 region has 14 residues. The DNA for the CDR3 is TGTGCCACTACCCCGGGCTCTGGGGCCAACGTCCTGACTTTC. Encoded protein: CATTPGSGANVLTF.

This sequence joins TRBV11-2 and TRBJ2-3; 7 bases are shared with TRBD2. Germline V gene lookup returns CDR1 SGHAT and CDR2 FQNNGV. The CDR3 is 15 amino acids. V shed 4 bases and J 1 base; nucleotides not matched to a gene: 5. DNA of the CDR3: TGTGCCAGCAGCTCCGCGGGAGCGGGCACAGATACGCAGTATTTT. Translating gives CASSSAGAGTDTQYF.

CDR3 DNA: TGTGCCAGCAGACGGTTTTACAATGAGCAGTTCTTC. Protein: CASRRFYNEQFF. The chain combines TRBV27 with TRBJ2-1; D gene unclear. Trimming cost V 6 bases and J 4 bases, with 7 bases left between them. The CDR3 contains 12 residues. Germline assignment: CDR1 MNHEY and CDR2 SMNVEV (reference sequence).

The rearrangement uses TRBV29-1 and TRBJ2-3, with 7 bases aligning to TRBD2. The CDR3 is 13 amino acids. Germline V lookup: CDR1 SQVTM, CDR2 ANQGSEA. Trimming cost V 3 bases and J 5 bases; bases outside gene matches: 5. CDR3 region: CSVDGLAGDTQYF. As DNA, the CDR3 is TGCAGCGTTGATGGGTTAGCGGGAGATACGCAGTATTTT.

The chain is built from TRBV6-6 and TRBJ1-4; D is perhaps TRBD1 (5 bases). V shed 6 bases and J shed 7 bases, with 21 bases lying between them. The CDR3 contains 16 residues. The germline V gene encodes CDR1 MNHNY and CDR2 SVGAGI (reference sequence). Here the CDR3 reads CASSPWGLFNSEKLFF. CDR3 sequence (DNA): TGTGCCAGCAGCCCCTGGGGACTATTCAATTCTGAAAAACTGTTTTTT.

The rearrangement links TRBV7-9 to TRBJ2-1, with D possibly TRBD1 on 6 matching bases. CDR3 length equals 16 residues. The V end was cut by 5 bases, the J end by 5 bases, with 19 bases between. Per germline, CDR1 SEHNR and CDR2 FQNEAQ (reference sequence). The DNA for the CDR3 is TGTGCCAGCAGCGACCGACAGGAGGTGGTAAACAATGAGCAGTTCTTC. This gives the protein CASSDRQEVVNNEQFF.

The chain's CDR3 is CASSLSGGAWNEQFF. CDR3 nucleotide sequence: TGTGCCAGCAGCTTGAGCGGGGGGGCCTGGAATGAGCAGTTCTTC. The V and J genes are TRBV5-6 and TRBJ2-1, with 10 bases identical to TRBD2. The CDR3 consists of 15 residues. V lost 1 base, J lost 7 bases, and 5 bases stayed unmatched. Germline-derived CDR1 and CDR2 are SGHDT and YYEEEE.

CDR3 coding DNA: TGTGCCAGTAGTATCTCGGGACAGGGGGGCTATGGCTACACCTTC. Its protein is CASSISGQGGYGYTF. The chain employs TRBV19 and TRBJ1-2; 11 bases are shared with TRBD1. This CDR3 has 15 amino acids. Per germline, CDR1 LNHDA and CDR2 SQIVND (reference sequence). Losses at the gene ends were 3 bases for V and 4 bases for J; bases not matched to a gene: 4.

The chain has TRBV7-9 and TRBJ2-1; TRBD1 aligns across 8 bases. V was pared by 3 bases and J by 6 bases, with 13 bases of the junction left unmatched. Per the germline V gene, CDR1 is SEHNR and CDR2 is FQNEAQ (reference sequence). The CDR3 extends over 17 amino acids. The CDR3 here is CASSLEFSGGEGNEQFF. The DNA of the CDR3 is TGTGCCAGCAGCTTGGAATTTTCAGGGGGCGAAGGCAATGAGCAGTTCTTC.

The gene calls are TRBV7-9 and TRBJ1-6, with D tentatively TRBD1 (5 bases). The CDR3 extends over 17 amino acids. CDR1 is SEHNR and CDR2 is FQNEAQ in the germline V gene (reference sequence). V shed 1 base and J shed 2 bases, with 12 bases lying between them. CDR3 region: CASSLVQGTTYNSPLHF. The CDR3 region has the DNA TGTGCCAGCAGCTTAGTGCAGGGTACGACCTATAATTCACCCCTCCACTTT.

This sequence joins TRBV9 and TRBJ2-1; 8 nucleotides line up with TRBD2. The CDR3 totals 17 residues. V lost 0 bases to trimming and J lost 0 bases; unmatched junction nucleotides: 5. The germline V gene has CDR1 SGDLS and CDR2 YYNGEE. In DNA form, the CDR3 reads TGTGCCAGCAGCGTAGTCCCCCTAGCGGGCTCCTACAATGAGCAGTTCTTC. Amino acids: CASSVVPLAGSYNEQFF.